These 23 T cell receptor beta chains were sequenced from one sample in a study of PD-1 blockade in classical Hodgkin lymphoma (dated by TCRdb to the early 2020s). The library was produced with the immunoSEQ multiplex PCR assay. This is the immuneACCESS table as TCRdb keeps it, with only in-frame sequences that have V and J called. A part of the clones is gone; compared with another copy, unresolved V genes explain less than half, and the rest is unexplained. Present in this sample are around 28,000 clones, 83% of which were seen just once. 20% to 25% of the sample rests with the top ten. The time point label of this sample denotes: cycle 2 day 1 (C2D1) of nivolumab. Every trial patient had relapsed following autologous stem cell transplantation, and prior brentuximab vedotin exposure was what differed among cohorts A, B and C. Sequencing was performed on peripheral blood mononuclear cells (PBMCs), taken before the second cycle of nivolumab. These receptors were obtained from a human donor with classical Hodgkin lymphoma.

This clone is medium-sized (0.01 to 0.1%). The gene calls are TRBV29-1 and TRBJ2-2, with D unresolved. The CDR3 runs to 11 residues. CDR1 is SQVTM and CDR2 is ANQGSEA in the germline V gene. The V and J ends lost 4 bases and 6 bases respectively, with 6 bases between them. CDR3 residues: CSVVGSGELFF. CDR3 in DNA: TGCAGCGTTGTAGGATCCGGGGAGCTGTTTTTT.

This chain joins TRBV11-3 and TRBJ1-1; D is perhaps TRBD1 (6 bases). This CDR3 comprises 15 residues. Germline V gene lookup returns CDR1 SGHNT and CDR2 YENEEA. With 4 bases removed from V and 0 bases from J, the gap between germline ends came to 12 bases. CDR3 in amino acids: CASSYLGTMNTEAFF. The CDR3 nucleotides read TGTGCCAGCAGCTACCTCGGGACAATGAACACTGAAGCTTTCTTT.

This clone occurred once. The chain is built from TRBV11-3 and TRBJ2-2; D gene unclear. Germline loops: CDR1 SGHNT, CDR2 YENEEA. CDR3 length: 15 amino acids. Trimming cost V 1 base and J 4 bases, with 10 bases left between them. The CDR3 loop reads CASSLVGVGTGELFF. The CDR3, as DNA: TGTGCCAGCAGCTTAGTTGGGGTAGGCACCGGGGAGCTGTTTTTT.

The chain has TRBV4-1 and TRBJ1-1; 7 bases agree with TRBD1. Germline V CDR1 and CDR2: MGHRA, YSYEKL. Unmatched junction bases numbered 4, after V lost 2 bases and J lost 1 base. The CDR3 spans 15 residues. CDR3 region: CASSQSPGGNTEAFF. For the CDR3, the DNA is TGCGCCAGCAGCCAAAGTCCAGGGGGGAACACTGAAGCTTTCTTT.

The CDR3 DNA reads TGTGCCAGCAGCGGGGCCCATCTCTATGGCTACACCTTC. This gives the protein CASSGAHLYGYTF. The chain joins TRBV9 to TRBJ1-2; D is ambiguous. The CDR3 spans 13 residues. Per the germline V gene, CDR1 is SGDLS and CDR2 is YYNGEE. With 3 bases removed from V and 4 bases from J, the gap between germline ends came to 10 bases.

CDR3: CASRPSRDSEAFF. CDR3 coding DNA: TGTGCCAGCAGACCAAGTCGTGACAGTGAAGCTTTCTTT. The rearrangement joins TRBV2 to TRBJ1-1; possible D gene TRBD1, 5 bases. In germline, CDR1 is SNHLY, CDR2 FYNNEI. The CDR3 consists of 13 residues. Trimming stripped 6 bases from V and 7 bases from J, with 15 bases between.

The chain has TRBV6-6 and TRBJ2-3; D perhaps matches TRBD2 (6 bases). V lost 0 bases, J lost 2 bases, and 12 bases lay in between. The germline V gene has CDR1 MNHNY and CDR2 SVGAGI (reference sequence). The CDR3 length is 16 residues. As DNA, the CDR3 is TGTGCCAGCAGTTACTCGCCCGGGGGTTACACAGATACGCAGTATTTT. This encodes CASSYSPGGYTDTQYF.

The chain couples TRBV7-2 to TRBJ2-2; D perhaps matches TRBD2 (6 bases). The CDR3 covers 16 residues. V was trimmed by 1 base and J by 7 bases, leaving 16 bases between them. Germline lookup yields CDR1 SGHTA and CDR2 FQGNSA. CDR3 DNA sequence: TGTGCCAGCAGCTTAGTGGCGGGGCCGGAAGGCGGGGAGCTGTTTTTT. This translates into CASSLVAGPEGGELFF.

The J gene is TRBJ1-6, the V gene TRBV7-9, with D hard to call. Trimming cost V 10 bases and J 7 bases, with 8 bases left between them. Germline CDR1 reads SEHNR; CDR2 reads FQNEAQ (reference sequence). The CDR3 sequence is 11 residues long. CDR3 sequence: CAIGGNSPLHF. CDR3 nucleotide sequence: TGTGCCATAGGCGGGAATTCACCCCTCCACTTT.

The V call is TRBV29-1, the J call TRBJ2-1; 8 positions match TRBD2. The CDR3 spans 14 residues. The germline V gene encodes CDR1 SQVTM and CDR2 ANQGSEA. V was pared by 3 bases and J by 6 bases, with 7 bases of the junction left unmatched. Written as DNA, the CDR3 is TGCAGCGTTGAGGCAGCGGGGGCCCCCAATGAGCAGTTCTTC. Its protein product is CSVEAAGAPNEQFF.

This chain uses TRBV5-1 with TRBJ1-4; D is possibly TRBD1 (5 bases). The CDR3 covers 13 residues. The V end lost 0 bases, the J end lost 10 bases, and 10 bases lay between the germline ends. Germline lookup yields CDR1 SGHRS and CDR2 YFSETQ. The CDR3 DNA is TGCGCCAGCAGCTTGGTGGAGAGGGGAAAACTGTTTTTT. It yields the protein CASSLVERGKLFF.

This clone showed up just once. This chain links TRBV6-4 with TRBJ1-5; D call uncertain. The germline V and J ends were trimmed by 6 bases and 0 bases, with 6 bases remaining between them. From germline, CDR1 is MRHNA and CDR2 SNTAGT. This CDR3 spans 13 amino acids. The CDR3 protein is CASRRVSNQPQHF. Here the CDR3 DNA reads TGTGCCAGCAGACGGGTTAGCAATCAGCCCCAGCATTTT.

This clone was recorded once. This chain links TRBV5-5 with TRBJ2-5; D may be TRBD2 (5 bases). The CDR3 is 15 residues long. The V gene lost 3 bases and the J gene lost 5 bases, with 17 bases spanning the gap. The germline gives CDR1 SGHKS, CDR2 YYEKEE (reference sequence). The CDR3 DNA is TGTGCCAGCAGCTCACAAATGAGGGCAATGGAGACCCAGTACTTC. Its translation: CASSSQMRAMETQYF.

The V gene is TRBV7-2, the J gene TRBJ1-2; D is perhaps TRBD1 (6 bases). The germline V and J ends were trimmed by 5 bases and 5 bases, with 15 bases remaining between them. Germline CDR1 is SGHTA and CDR2 is FQGNSA. CDR3 size: 14 residues. As DNA, the CDR3 is TGTGCCAGCAGCCCGCGTGGGGGCTTGTATGGCTACACCTTC. Translation: CASSPRGGLYGYTF.

This clone has only a few counts. The rearrangement joins TRBV5-4 to TRBJ2-1; no firm D call. Germline CDR1 is SGHNT and CDR2 is YYREEE (reference sequence). Between the trimmed V and J ends, which lost 0 bases and 0 bases, there was a span of 7 bases. The CDR3 has 15 amino acids. The CDR3 spells CASSLVSSSYNEQFF. The DNA of the CDR3 is TGTGCCAGCAGCTTGGTATCGAGCTCCTACAATGAGCAGTTCTTC.

J is TRBJ2-2 and V is TRBV7-9; D gene unclear. The CDR3 contains 17 residues. The V gene's germline CDR1 is SEHNR and CDR2 FQNEAQ (reference sequence). V lost 3 bases, J lost 0 bases, and 14 bases lay in between. The CDR3 DNA follows: TGTGCCAGCAGCTTGGGATATAGCTACTCGAACACCGGGGAGCTGTTTTTT. Residues: CASSLGYSYSNTGELFF.

This clone was counted a few times. The V and J genes are TRBV10-3 and TRBJ1-3; 8 bases fit TRBD1. V gave up 4 bases and J gave up 3 bases; unmatched junction bases: 2. Looked up from germline, CDR1 is ENHRY and CDR2 is SYGVKD. The CDR3 has 14 residues. CDR3 coding DNA: TGTGCCATCAGTGCGACAGGGGTTGGAAACACCATATATTTT. Amino acid sequence: CAISATGVGNTIYF.

The CDR3 region is CASSTRQGSGTEAFF. The CDR3 nucleotides read TGTGCCAGCAGCACGCGACAGGGGTCGGGCACTGAAGCTTTCTTT. The chain has TRBV11-2 and TRBJ1-1, with 8 bases matching TRBD1. After removal of 5 bases from V and 4 bases from J, the junction contained 9 bases not matched to a gene. Germline V CDR1 and CDR2: SGHAT, FQNNGV. The CDR3 consists of 15 residues.

This chain connects TRBV7-8 to TRBJ1-1; no definite D call. CDR3 length: 11 residues. CDR1 is SGHVS, CDR2 FQNEAQ, per germline. The V end was cut by 8 bases, the J end by 3 bases, with 7 bases between. CDR3 sequence (DNA): TGTGCCAGCCGCAGGCACACTGAAGCTTTCTTT. Its protein product is CASRRHTEAFF.

This chain links TRBV28 with TRBJ1-2; 10 bases are a match to TRBD1. V was pared by 7 bases and J by 7 bases, with 9 bases of the junction left unmatched. The CDR3 covers 14 residues. Germline lookup yields CDR1 MDHEN and CDR2 SYDVKM. The CDR3 coding sequence is TGTGCCAGCACCAGGGACAGGGGCAGTGGTGGCTACACCTTC. It encodes CASTRDRGSGGYTF.

CDR3 nucleotides: TGCAGCGTTCTACAGGGAAGCATAAACACTGAAGCTTTCTTT. This encodes CSVLQGSINTEAFF. The chain is built from TRBV29-1 and TRBJ1-1; TRBD1 is a possible D gene (6 bases). With 5 bases removed from V and 2 bases from J, the gap between germline ends came to 15 bases. The CDR3 totals 14 residues. Germline V CDR1 and CDR2: SQVTM, ANQGSEA.

V and J are TRBV4-2 and TRBJ2-5, with D perhaps TRBD1 (6 bases). The CDR3 runs to 13 residues. Trimming shortened V by 5 bases and J by 5 bases, and 12 bases separated the two germline ends. The germline V gene has CDR1 LGHNA and CDR2 YNFKEQ. CDR3 residues: CASSNTGSETQYF. The CDR3 DNA is TGTGCCAGCAGCAATACAGGGTCGGAGACCCAGTACTTC.

V usage is TRBV6-1 and J usage is TRBJ2-1; D remains ambiguous. In germline, CDR1 is MNHNS, CDR2 SASEGT. The CDR3 length is 13 residues. Deletions cut 5 bases from V and 9 bases from J, with 14 bases between. The CDR3 nucleotides read TGTGCCAGCAGTCAATTCGACCTGCCTGAGCAGTTCTTC. Translating gives CASSQFDLPEQFF.